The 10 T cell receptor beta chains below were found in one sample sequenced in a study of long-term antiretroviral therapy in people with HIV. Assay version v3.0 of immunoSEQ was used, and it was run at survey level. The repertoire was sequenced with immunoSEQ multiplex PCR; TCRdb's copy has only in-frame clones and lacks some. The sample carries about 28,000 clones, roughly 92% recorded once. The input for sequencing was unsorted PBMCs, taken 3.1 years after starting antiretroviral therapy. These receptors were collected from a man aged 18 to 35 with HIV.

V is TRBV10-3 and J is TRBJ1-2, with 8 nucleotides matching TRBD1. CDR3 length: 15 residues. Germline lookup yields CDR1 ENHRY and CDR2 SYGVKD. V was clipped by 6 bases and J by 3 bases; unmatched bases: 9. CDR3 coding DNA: TGTGCCATCAGAAACACCGACAGGGGATACTATGGCTACACCTTC. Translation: CAIRNTDRGYYGYTF.

CDR3 protein: CSVGGSSYNEQFF. The DNA of the CDR3 is TGCAGCGTTGGGGGCAGCTCCTACAATGAGCAGTTCTTC. The chain employs TRBV29-1 and TRBJ2-1; D possibly corresponds to TRBD1 (5 bases). The germline gives CDR1 SQVTM, CDR2 ANQGSEA. Trimming stripped 4 bases from V and 0 bases from J, with 7 bases between. This CDR3 has 13 amino acids.

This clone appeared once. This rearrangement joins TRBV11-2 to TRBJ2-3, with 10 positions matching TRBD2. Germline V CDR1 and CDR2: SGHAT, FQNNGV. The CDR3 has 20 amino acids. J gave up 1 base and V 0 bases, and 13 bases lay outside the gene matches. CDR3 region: CASSLDVVWYGTSGTDTQYF. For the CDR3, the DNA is TGTGCCAGCAGCTTAGACGTCGTATGGTACGGGACTAGCGGCACAGATACGCAGTATTTT. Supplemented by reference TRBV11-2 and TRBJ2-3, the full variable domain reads EAGVAQSPRYKIIEKRQSVAFWCNPISGHATLYWYQQILGQGPKLLIQFQNNGVVDDSQLPKDRFSAERLKGVDSTLKIQPAKLEDSAVYLCASSLDVVWYGTSGTDTQYFGPGTRLTVL.

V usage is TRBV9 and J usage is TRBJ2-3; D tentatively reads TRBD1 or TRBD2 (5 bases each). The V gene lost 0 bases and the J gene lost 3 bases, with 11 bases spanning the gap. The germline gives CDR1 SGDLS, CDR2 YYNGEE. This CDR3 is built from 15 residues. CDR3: CASSVAGGATDTQYF. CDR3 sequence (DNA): TGTGCCAGCAGCGTAGCTGGGGGAGCAACAGATACGCAGTATTTT.

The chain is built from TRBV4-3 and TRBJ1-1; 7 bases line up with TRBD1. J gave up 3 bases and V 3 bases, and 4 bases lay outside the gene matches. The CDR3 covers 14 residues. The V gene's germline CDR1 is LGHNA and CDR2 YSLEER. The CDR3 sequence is CASSHARGYTEAFF. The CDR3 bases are TGCGCCAGCAGCCATGCCAGGGGGTACACTGAAGCTTTCTTT.

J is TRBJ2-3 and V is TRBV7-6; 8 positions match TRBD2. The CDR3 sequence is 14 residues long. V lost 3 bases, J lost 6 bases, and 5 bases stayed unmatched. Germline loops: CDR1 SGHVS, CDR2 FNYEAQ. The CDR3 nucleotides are TGTGCCAGCAGCTTTACCGGGGGGGTGGATACGCAGTATTTT. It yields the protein CASSFTGGVDTQYF.

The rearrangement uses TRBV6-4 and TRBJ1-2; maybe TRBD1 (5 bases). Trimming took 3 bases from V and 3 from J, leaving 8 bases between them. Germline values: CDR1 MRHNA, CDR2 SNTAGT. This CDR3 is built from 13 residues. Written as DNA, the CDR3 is TGTGCCAGCAGTGAGGGGACTCACTATGGCTACACCTTC. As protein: CASSEGTHYGYTF.

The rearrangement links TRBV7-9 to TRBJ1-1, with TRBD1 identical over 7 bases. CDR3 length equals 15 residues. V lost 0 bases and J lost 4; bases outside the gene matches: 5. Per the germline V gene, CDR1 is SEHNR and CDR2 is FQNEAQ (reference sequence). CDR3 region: CASSLARGRFTEAFF. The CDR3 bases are TGTGCCAGCAGCTTAGCGAGGGGGCGCTTCACTGAAGCTTTCTTT.

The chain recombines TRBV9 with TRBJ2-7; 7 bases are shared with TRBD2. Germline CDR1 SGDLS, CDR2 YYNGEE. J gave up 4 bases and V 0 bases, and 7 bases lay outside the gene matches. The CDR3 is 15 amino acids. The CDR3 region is CASSVDNAGEYEQYF. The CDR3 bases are TGTGCCAGCAGCGTAGATAATGCGGGGGAGTACGAGCAGTACTTC. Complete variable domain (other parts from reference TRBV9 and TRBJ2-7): DSGVTQTPKHLITATGQRVTLRCSPRSGDLSVYWYQQSLDQGLQFLIQYYNGEERAKGNILERFSAQQFPDLHSELNLSSLELGDSALYFCASSVDNAGEYEQYFGPGTRLTVT.

For the CDR3, the DNA is TGTGCCAGCAGCCAAGGGGGAGCCGGAACGAGCTCCTACAATGAGCAGTTCTTC. Translating it yields CASSQGGAGTSSYNEQFF. The genes are TRBV4-2 and TRBJ2-1, with D possibly matching TRBD2 (5 bases). This CDR3 has 18 residues. CDR1 is LGHNA and CDR2 is YNFKEQ in the germline V gene. V gave up 1 base and J gave up 0 bases, with 16 bases separating them.